This entry concerns a single TCR beta chain. The data stem from a study of blood T cell repertoires in COVID-19. As for the study in general: PBMCs, B-cell-depleted T cells, or T cells provided the cDNA or gDNA that made up the material.

The CDR3 loop spans 14 amino acids. Trimming shortened V by 5 bases and J by 4 bases, and 14 bases separated the two germline ends. Germline V gene lookup returns CDR1 SGHTA and CDR2 FQGNSA. Generated by immunoSEQ multiplex PCR, the TCRdb table keeps only in-frame clones and is missing some. The data show tens of thousands of clones, approximately 90% seen once. The sequence came from a woman older than 75 with COVID-19, enrolled during active disease. V gene TRBV7-2 combines with J gene TRBJ2-5; possibly TRBD1 for D (5 bases). Sequenced sample: peripheral blood. The CDR3 is CASSTPGITETQYF. As DNA, the CDR3 is TGTGCCAGCAGCACTCCAGGGATCACAGAGACCCAGTACTTC.